A single sample gave rise to the 32 T cell receptor beta chains below, sequenced in a study of blood T cells in healthy people across ages. A second PCR of 7 to 11 cycles used a sample-barcoded 5' primer and a J-beta primer mix. MiXCR, applied by TCRdb to the 5' RACE reads, yields one record per CDR3 protein. The sample yields some 1.5 million distinct CDR3 sequences, 25% to 30% seen once. What was sequenced was blood. Source of these receptors: a woman aged 25-40 years in good health.

This clonotype has just a few counts. The J gene is TRBJ2-5, the V gene TRBV3-1, with D hard to call. Germline CDR1 and CDR2: LGHDT and YNNKEL (reference sequence). This CDR3 contains 14 residues. V dropped 1 base and J dropped 9 bases, with 15 bases sitting between them. The CDR3 nucleotides are TGTGCCAGCAGCCAAGGGTGGTCCTCATTGGCCCAGTACTTC. Its translation: CASSQGWSSLAQYF.

With respect to this clonotype: An end of the junction differs from the germline gene, which may be a read error. The chain combines TRBV20-1 with TRBJ2-3, with D perhaps being TRBD1 or TRBD2 (5 bases each). The CDR3 is 15 residues long. CDR1 is DFQATT, CDR2 SNEGSKA, per germline (reference sequence). The CDR3, as DNA: TGCGGTGCTAGAGACCCGCAGGGACCCACAGATACGCAGTATTTT. Protein sequence: CGARDPQGPTDTQYF.

This chain connects TRBV12-3 or TRBV12-4 to TRBJ2-2; D is undetermined. V gave up 3 bases and J gave up 7 bases, with 18 bases separating them. This CDR3 spans 16 amino acids. The CDR3: CASSFSKGSESGELFF. The CDR3 region has the DNA TGTGCCAGCAGTTTTTCGAAGGGATCTGAAAGCGGGGAGCTGTTTTTT.

This clonotype came up a few times. For the CDR3, the DNA is TGTGCCAGCAGTTTAGGCGGGAGGGGCCGCGGCGGGGAGCTGTTTTTT. This gives the protein CASSLGGRGRGGELFF. The chain has TRBV27 and TRBJ2-2; 9 bases map to TRBD2. Trimming cost V 2 bases and J 7 bases; bases outside gene matches: 8. From germline, CDR1 is MNHEY and CDR2 SMNVEV (reference sequence). The length of the CDR3 is 16 residues.

A few counts support this clonotype. The V and J genes are TRBV7-6 and TRBJ1-6; 9 bases match TRBD1. V lost 5 bases and J lost 13; bases outside the gene matches: 9. Germline V gene data show CDR1 as SGHVS and CDR2 as FNYEAQ. CDR3 length: 14 amino acids. CDR3 nucleotide sequence: TGTGCCAGCAGCCCGCGACAGGGGGTTGTGCCCCTCCACTTT. Its translation: CASSPRQGVVPLHF.

The chain joins TRBV28 to TRBJ1-2, with a weak D call TRBD1 (5 bases). The CDR3 is made up of 13 amino acids. The germline V and J ends were trimmed by 2 bases and 7 bases, with 11 bases remaining between them. In germline, CDR1 is MDHEN, CDR2 SYDVKM. The CDR3 region has the DNA TGTGCCAGCAGTTTAGCGGGGGGGACTGGCTACACCTTC. Its protein product is CASSLAGGTGYTF.

This clonotype occurred many times. The V and J genes are TRBV27 and TRBJ2-7, with 8 bases aligning to TRBD2. This CDR3 spans 13 amino acids. With V trimmed by 10 bases and J by 0 bases, 5 bases remained unmatched. Germline V gives CDR1 MNHEY, CDR2 SMNVEV (reference sequence). CDR3 in amino acids: CATGGTSSYEQYF. The CDR3 region has the DNA TGTGCCACCGGCGGGACTAGCTCCTACGAGCAGTACTTC.

The chain employs TRBV7-2 and TRBJ2-1; 9 bases agree with TRBD2. V lost 7 bases to trimming and J lost 13 bases; unmatched junction nucleotides: 17. The germline V gene encodes CDR1 SGHTA and CDR2 FQGNSA. This CDR3 has 15 amino acids. The chain's CDR3 is CASTGRGSSGSPQFF. In DNA form, the CDR3 reads TGTGCCAGCACCGGCCGGGGTAGTAGCGGGAGCCCTCAGTTCTTC.

The chain uses TRBV4-1 and TRBJ1-1; TRBD1 agrees at 11 bases. Germline V gives CDR1 MGHRA, CDR2 YSYEKL. The V gene end was trimmed by 4 bases and the J gene end by 11 bases; junction bases not matched to a gene: 6. The CDR3 has 13 residues. The CDR3: CASSLPGQGAAFF. The CDR3 DNA reads TGCGCCAGCAGCCTCCCCGGACAGGGGGCGGCTTTCTTT.

V usage is TRBV5-1 and J usage is TRBJ2-7, with 7 positions matching TRBD2. This CDR3 is built from 15 residues. Germline trimming cut 0 bases from V and 1 base from J; bases unmatched to any gene: 4. Germline lookup yields CDR1 SGHRS and CDR2 YFSETQ. The CDR3 is CASSLEASGSYEQYF. CDR3 in DNA: TGCGCCAGCAGCTTGGAGGCTAGCGGTTCCTACGAGCAGTACTTC.

Points on this clonotype: An end of the junction differs from the germline gene, which may be a read error. The rearrangement links TRBV29-1 to TRBJ2-3, with 14 bases identical to TRBD2. This CDR3 has 12 amino acids. Germline-derived CDR1 and CDR2 are SQVTM and ANQGSEA. The CDR3 DNA reads as TGCAGCGCCGGACTAGCGGGGGGTGCTTGCGCTTTT. Translating it yields CSAGLAGGACAF.

This clonotype occurred many times. The J gene is TRBJ2-3, the V gene TRBV7-2; 7 bases agree with TRBD2. This CDR3 contains 17 residues. With V trimmed by 5 bases and J by 0 bases, 11 bases remained unmatched. Germline V CDR1 and CDR2: SGHTA, FQGNSA. The CDR3 is CASSLVGTTTSTDTQYF. The CDR3 nucleotides read TGTGCCAGCAGCCTCGTGGGGACTACCACTAGCACAGATACGCAGTATTTT.

This clonotype was counted many times. One junction end does not reproduce the germline sequence, and a read error may be involved. This rearrangement joins TRBV5-1 to TRBJ1-5; D ambiguous. The CDR3 sequence is 13 residues long. CDR1 is SGHRS, CDR2 YFSETQ, per germline. The CDR3 here is CASSLGEGQPQHF. CDR3 coding DNA: TGTGCCAGCAGTCTGGGTGAGGGTCAGCCCCAGCATTTT.

V gene TRBV12-3 or TRBV12-4 combines with J gene TRBJ2-3; a weak D match, TRBD2 (6 bases). The CDR3 runs to 14 residues. Between the trimmed V and J ends, which lost 3 bases and 4 bases, there was a span of 11 bases. The CDR3 sequence is CASSFGRDPDTQYF. For the CDR3, the DNA is TGTGCCAGCAGTTTTGGGCGGGACCCAGATACGCAGTATTTT.

The CDR3 reads CASSPSTIGELFF. In DNA, the CDR3 is TGTGCCAGCAGCCCCTCGACTATCGGGGAGCTGTTTTTT. The gene calls are TRBV7-2 and TRBJ2-2; D is possibly TRBD2 (5 bases). The CDR3 contains 13 residues. Germline V gene data show CDR1 as SGHTA and CDR2 as FQGNSA. V lost 5 bases to trimming and J lost 7 bases, with 11 bases between them.

Concerning this clonotype: A clone one base away is much larger, so this may be a read error. The V gene is TRBV7-2, the J gene TRBJ2-1; TRBD1 aligns across 7 bases. The CDR3 totals 13 residues. CDR1 is SGHTA, CDR2 FQGNSA, per germline. Germline trimming cut 4 bases from V and 11 bases from J; bases unmatched to any gene: 8. DNA of the CDR3: TGTGCCAGCAGCTGGGGACAGACTAATAAGCAGTTCTTC. This translates into CASSWGQTNKQFF.

The genes are TRBV7-2 and TRBJ2-1; D not certain. This CDR3 contains 14 residues. Looked up from germline, CDR1 is SGHTA and CDR2 is FQGNSA. Trimming removed 4 bases at V and 6 bases at J, with 13 bases between. The CDR3 DNA follows: TGTGCCAGCAGCTCCAGAGCCGGGTCCAATGAGCAGTTCTTC. Translation: CASSSRAGSNEQFF.

This clonotype was picked up many times. The chain recombines TRBV12-3 or TRBV12-4 with TRBJ2-7; 8 bases align to TRBD1. The V and J ends lost 8 bases and 8 bases, in that order; junction bases with no gene match: 8. CDR3 length: 12 residues. In DNA form, the CDR3 reads TGTGCCAGCCAGGGGGCGGTCCTTAAGCAGTACTTC. Translating it yields CASQGAVLKQYF.

This clonotype was detected once. A much larger clone differs from this one at a single base, so this may be a read error. Since the CDR3 does not end with the conserved phenylalanine or tryptophan, this likely comes from a read error. This chain joins TRBV7-2 and TRBJ1-5, with D uncertain. Per the germline V gene, CDR1 is SGHTA and CDR2 is FQGNSA. V was clipped by 1 base and J by 2 bases, with 9 bases between them. The CDR3 loop spans 15 amino acids. The CDR3 nucleotides read TGTGCCAGCAGCTTAGAAGGGTCCCGCAATCAGCCCCAGCATTGT. Its protein is CASSLEGSRNQPQHC.

The rearrangement joins TRBV20-1 to TRBJ2-3; a possible D gene is TRBD2 (5 bases). V shed 6 bases and J shed 0 bases, with 16 bases lying between them. In germline, CDR1 is DFQATT, CDR2 SNEGSKA (reference sequence). The CDR3 length is 15 residues. CDR3 nucleotide sequence: TGCAGTGCGCGTGCCCCTAGCCGGAGCACAGATACGCAGTATTTT. It is translated as CSARAPSRSTDTQYF.

V is TRBV28 and J is TRBJ2-7; 7 bases are a match to TRBD2. J was trimmed by 3 bases and V by 2 bases; bases with no gene match: 10. The CDR3 loop spans 16 amino acids. Germline V gene sequence: CDR1 MDHEN, CDR2 SYDVKM. CDR3 sequence (DNA): TGTGCCAGCAGTTTAGGTTGGCTAGCGGACCACTACGAGCAGTACTTC. Protein product: CASSLGWLADHYEQYF.

The chain couples TRBV5-5 to TRBJ2-3; D may be TRBD2 (5 bases). The CDR3 loop spans 15 amino acids. Per the germline V gene, CDR1 is SGHKS and CDR2 is YYEKEE (reference sequence). V lost 4 bases and J lost 4, with 16 bases in between. DNA for the CDR3: TGTGCCAGCAGCCCTCAGCCCCCGGGATCAGATACGCAGTATTTT. This encodes CASSPQPPGSDTQYF.

The gene calls are TRBV10-2 and TRBJ2-1, with D possibly being TRBD2 (5 bases). This CDR3 has 16 amino acids. Germline lookup yields CDR1 WSHSY and CDR2 SAAADI. Trimming took off 3 bases at V and 3 bases at J, with 15 bases between the two ends. The CDR3 DNA follows: TGCGCCAGCAGTGAAGATCGTGAGGGTGGCTACAATGAGCAGTTCTTC. Protein sequence: CASSEDREGGYNEQFF.

In the case of this clonotype: The final CDR3 position lacks the conserved phenylalanine or tryptophan, pointing to a likely read error. The rearrangement uses TRBV2 and TRBJ2-2; 12 nucleotides match TRBD2. The ends lost 4 bases at V and 5 bases at J; junction bases unmatched: 2. In germline, CDR1 is SNHLY, CDR2 FYNNEI. The length of the CDR3 is 15 residues. The CDR3 DNA reads TGTGCCAGCAGTGGAGGACTAGCGGGGACCGGGGAGCTGTTTTGT. It specifies CASSGGLAGTGELFC.

This clonotype appeared a few times. CDR3 bases: TGCAGTGCTAGAGTCCCGGGGCGGAACACTGAAGCTTTCTTT. Its protein product is CSARVPGRNTEAFF. The chain couples TRBV20-1 to TRBJ1-1, with TRBD1 as a possible D gene (5 bases). CDR1 and CDR2 from the germline V gene are DFQATT and SNEGSKA (reference sequence). There are 14 residues in the CDR3. V shed 1 base and J shed 1 base, with 10 bases lying between them.

This clonotype appeared many times. This rearrangement joins TRBV10-3 to TRBJ2-5; a possible D gene is TRBD1 (5 bases). V lost 0 bases and J 3 bases, leaving 8 bases between the germline ends. Germline V gene sequence: CDR1 ENHRY, CDR2 SYGVKD. The CDR3 contains 14 residues. The CDR3 bases are TGTGCCATCAGTGAGTCGGCAGGGAAAGAGACCCAGTACTTC. Its protein product is CAISESAGKETQYF.

This chain connects TRBV20-1 to TRBJ1-5; 9 bases are shared with TRBD1. Germline loops: CDR1 DFQATT, CDR2 SNEGSKA (reference sequence). There are 15 residues in the CDR3. V was clipped by 5 bases and J by 0 bases; unmatched bases: 5. CDR3 loop: CSAGQGLVSNQPQHF. The CDR3 bases are TGCAGTGCTGGACAGGGGTTGGTTAGCAATCAGCCCCAGCATTTT.

The chain joins TRBV20-1 to TRBJ2-5, with D hard to call. The V gene's germline CDR1 is DFQATT and CDR2 SNEGSKA (reference sequence). The V gene lost 6 bases and the J gene lost 1 base, with 12 bases spanning the gap. This CDR3 has 13 amino acids. DNA of the CDR3: TGCAGTGCCCCCTTAGCAATCCAAGAGACCCAGTACTTC. Protein: CSAPLAIQETQYF.

The chain links TRBV5-1 to TRBJ2-7, with D perhaps TRBD1 (5 bases). The V and J ends lost 2 bases and 12 bases respectively, with 18 bases between them. The CDR3 totals 13 residues. Looked up from germline, CDR1 is SGHRS and CDR2 is YFSETQ. CDR3 residues: CASSLNEQTARYF. For the CDR3, the DNA is TGCGCCAGCAGCTTAAACGAACAGACAGCTCGGTACTTC.

This clonotype was found a few times. The chain carries TRBV6-2 or TRBV6-3 and TRBJ1-6; D not resolved. The germline CDR1 and CDR2 sequences are MNHEY and SVGEGT. This CDR3 is built from 15 residues. Trimming took off 2 bases at V and 7 bases at J, with 12 bases between the two ends. For the CDR3, the DNA is TGTGCCAGCAGTTACGGGTTCCAAGCGAATTCACCCCTCCACTTT. Encoded protein: CASSYGFQANSPLHF.

This clonotype was counted a few times. This sequence joins TRBV28 and TRBJ2-5; 9 bases map to TRBD1. CDR1 and CDR2 from the germline V gene are MDHEN and SYDVKM. V shed 6 bases, J shed 5 bases, and the junction held 10 bases outside the gene matches. There are 15 residues in the CDR3. CDR3: CASSTGTGWKETQYF. Written as DNA, the CDR3 is TGTGCCAGCAGCACCGGGACAGGGTGGAAGGAGACCCAGTACTTC.

This clonotype was recorded a few times. The chain combines TRBV29-1 with TRBJ2-7, with TRBD2 as a possible D gene (5 bases). This CDR3 contains 16 residues. V shed 3 bases and J shed 5 bases, with 23 bases lying between them. Germline values: CDR1 SQVTM, CDR2 ANQGSEA. CDR3 loop: CSVDASRERGRDEQYF. CDR3 nucleotide sequence: TGCAGCGTTGACGCGTCAAGGGAACGGGGTCGGGACGAGCAGTACTTC.